The next 27 T cell receptor beta chains were all read from a single sample in a study of blood T cell repertoires in COVID-19. TCRdb's copy holds only in-frame clones and misses some; the assay was immunoSEQ multiplex PCR. The sample comprises some 430,000 clones, 90% of which are singletons, and about 0.57% rests with the top ten. The sequenced sample consisted of PBMCs or T cells enriched from blood (not recorded which). The source is a man aged 18 to 35 who had recovered from COVID-19.

V usage is TRBV27 and J usage is TRBJ1-5; 9 nucleotides match TRBD1. J lost 2 bases, V lost 3 bases, and 5 bases had no gene match. This CDR3 region has 16 residues. Germline V CDR1 and CDR2: MNHEY, SMNVEV (reference sequence). Written as DNA, the CDR3 is TGTGCCAGCAGTTTCTCCGGACAGGGGCGCAATCAGCCCCAGCATTTT. As protein: CASSFSGQGRNQPQHF.

The chain joins TRBV6-9 to TRBJ2-2; TRBD1 aligns across 9 bases. V was clipped by 10 bases and J by 4 bases; unmatched bases: 10. Germline assignment: CDR1 MNHGY and CDR2 SVAAGI. The CDR3 spans 15 residues. The CDR3 loop is CAKTPGQGPTGELFF. CDR3 DNA: TGTGCCAAAACCCCGGGACAGGGTCCCACCGGGGAGCTGTTTTTT.

The chain has TRBV29-1 and TRBJ2-3; no clear D. V was trimmed by 2 bases and J by 2 bases, leaving 8 bases between them. Germline values: CDR1 SQVTM, CDR2 ANQGSEA. There are 13 residues in the CDR3. CDR3 in amino acids: CSVELVSTDTQYF. CDR3 DNA sequence: TGCAGCGTTGAATTAGTCTCCACAGATACGCAGTATTTT.

The CDR3 protein is CATGLGPSSGTF. CDR3 coding DNA: TGTGCCACAGGACTCGGGCCCTCTTCTGGCACCTTC. This chain connects TRBV28 to TRBJ1-2; no clear D. CDR3 size: 12 residues. Looked up from germline, CDR1 is MDHEN and CDR2 is SYDVKM. The V end was cut by 10 bases, the J end by 13 bases, with 22 bases between.

V is TRBV27 and J is TRBJ1-2; 7 nucleotides align to TRBD1. Trimming cost V 4 bases and J 5 bases; bases outside gene matches: 4. The germline gives CDR1 MNHEY, CDR2 SMNVEV (reference sequence). The CDR3 loop spans 13 amino acids. This CDR3 reads CASSSGTAYGYTF. The CDR3 coding sequence is TGTGCCAGCAGTTCCGGGACAGCATATGGCTACACCTTC.

The rearrangement links TRBV10-3 to TRBJ1-1; no clear D. Looked up from germline, CDR1 is ENHRY and CDR2 is SYGVKD. V was cut by 6 bases and J by 4 bases, with 15 bases left in between. This CDR3 region has 14 residues. The CDR3 DNA reads TGTGCCATCAGCGCGGGGTCTTGGGGCACTGAAGCTTTCTTT. Protein sequence: CAISAGSWGTEAFF.

The rearrangement uses TRBV2 and TRBJ1-1; 10 bases map to TRBD1. From germline, CDR1 is SNHLY and CDR2 FYNNEI. CDR3 size: 15 residues. V lost 6 bases, J lost 3 bases, and 7 bases stayed unmatched. The CDR3 nucleotides read TGTGCCAGCAGCAGAACCGGACAGGGGGACACTGAAGCTTTCTTT. The encoded protein is CASSRTGQGDTEAFF. The whole variable domain, remainder taken from reference TRBV2 and TRBJ1-1, is EPEVTQTPSHQVTQMGQEVILRCVPISNHLYFYWYRQILGQKVEFLVSFYNNEISEKSEIFDDQFSVERPDGSNFTLKIRSTKLEDSAMYFCASSRTGQGDTEAFFGQGTRLTVV.

The chain uses TRBV24-1 and TRBJ1-2; D is undetermined. Between the trimmed V and J ends, which lost 1 base and 7 bases, there was a span of 9 bases. Germline V gene lookup returns CDR1 KGHDR and CDR2 SFDVKD. The CDR3 contains 13 residues. The CDR3 sequence is CATSDFSGTGYTF. CDR3 nucleotide sequence: TGTGCCACCAGTGATTTTTCGGGTACTGGCTACACCTTC.

This clone was counted a single time. The V and J genes are TRBV6-1 and TRBJ1-4; tentative D call: TRBD1 (5 bases). CDR3 length: 14 residues. The germline V gene encodes CDR1 MNHNS and CDR2 SASEGT. Trimming pared 3 bases from V and 4 bases from J, leaving 9 bases between. The DNA for the CDR3 is TGTGCCAGCAGTGATGGGGCGGATAATGAAAAACTGTTTTTT. Translated: CASSDGADNEKLFF.

The chain has TRBV14 and TRBJ2-1, with 13 bases lining up with TRBD2. The CDR3 has 16 residues. Germline CDR1 SGHDN, CDR2 FVKESK. The V segment lost 1 base and the J segment 8 bases; nucleotides outside the gene matches: 5. In DNA, the CDR3 is TGTGCCAGCAGCCAAGGCGGGACTAGCGGGGACTATGAGCAGTTCTTC. As protein: CASSQGGTSGDYEQFF.

The CDR3: CASSPKGLDTGELFF. The CDR3 DNA is TGTGCCAGCAGCCCAAAGGGGCTGGACACCGGGGAGCTGTTTTTT. The chain has TRBV7-9 and TRBJ2-2; D may be TRBD1 (5 bases). The CDR3 has 15 amino acids. Trimming stripped 5 bases from V and 3 bases from J, with 13 bases between. Germline-derived CDR1 and CDR2 are SEHNR and FQNEAQ (reference sequence). Using reference TRBV7-9 and TRBJ2-2 for the parts outside the CDR3, the full variable domain is DTGVSQNPRHKITKRGQNVTFRCDPISEHNRLYWYRQTLGQGPEFLTYFQNEAQLEKSRLLSDRFSAERPKGSFSTLEIQRTEQGDSAMYLCASSPKGLDTGELFFGEGSRLTVL.

The rearrangement links TRBV7-3 to TRBJ1-6; 11 bases map to TRBD1. The CDR3 is 15 residues long. V gave up 3 bases and J gave up 7 bases; unmatched junction bases: 2. The germline V gene encodes CDR1 SGHTA and CDR2 FQGTGA. The CDR3: CASSLGQGGNSPLHF. As DNA, the CDR3 is TGTGCCAGCAGCTTGGGACAGGGGGGCAATTCACCCCTCCACTTT.

The rearrangement uses TRBV29-1 and TRBJ1-2, with D unresolved. The CDR3 has 12 residues. Germline V gene lookup returns CDR1 SQVTM and CDR2 ANQGSEA. Trimming removed 3 bases at V and 4 bases at J, with 9 bases between. CDR3: CSVERQSYGYTF. The CDR3 DNA sequence: TGCAGCGTTGAGAGGCAGAGCTATGGCTACACCTTC.

V usage is TRBV11-3 and J usage is TRBJ1-3; TRBD1 aligns across 7 bases. Germline V CDR1 and CDR2: SGHNT, YENEEA. This CDR3 contains 15 residues. The V and J ends lost 5 bases and 0 bases, in that order; junction bases with no gene match: 4. CDR3 loop: CASSRDRYSGNTIYF. CDR3 nucleotide sequence: TGTGCCAGCAGCCGGGACAGATACTCTGGAAACACCATATATTTT. The full variable domain, with the rest looked up from reference TRBV11-3 and TRBJ1-3, is EAGVVQSPRYKIIEKKQPVAFWCNPISGHNTLYWYLQNLGQGPELLIRYENEEAVDDSQLPKDRFSAERLKGVDSTLKIQPAELGDSAVYLCASSRDRYSGNTIYFGEGSWLTVV.

The rearrangement uses TRBV14 and TRBJ2-5; weak D call: TRBD2 (5 bases). Trimming left V 4 bases short and J 0 bases short, with 21 bases between. Germline CDR1 reads SGHDN; CDR2 reads FVKESK. The CDR3 extends over 18 amino acids. The CDR3 bases are TGTGCCAGCAGCCGAAAAAGCGGTCCCGGCAGAAACCAAGAGACCCAGTACTTC. Its protein product is CASSRKSGPGRNQETQYF.

The V call is TRBV7-9, the J call TRBJ1-2, with TRBD1 as a possible D gene (6 bases). The germline V gene encodes CDR1 SEHNR and CDR2 FQNEAQ (reference sequence). The CDR3 length is 15 residues. V lost 0 bases and J 2 bases, leaving 10 bases between the germline ends. The CDR3 region is CASSLASRGNYGYTF. The CDR3 coding sequence is TGTGCCAGCAGCTTAGCGTCCAGGGGCAACTATGGCTACACCTTC.

This clone was detected only a few times. The chain employs TRBV5-1 and TRBJ2-3; TRBD2 matches 8 bases. Germline values: CDR1 SGHRS, CDR2 YFSETQ. The V segment lost 4 bases and the J segment 2 bases; nucleotides outside the gene matches: 9. The CDR3 consists of 16 residues. Here the CDR3 reads CASSPVLAGNTDTQYF. CDR3 sequence (DNA): TGCGCCAGCAGCCCGGTCTTAGCGGGGAACACAGATACGCAGTATTTT.

This clone was seen a single time. The V and J genes are TRBV29-1 and TRBJ2-5; 8 nucleotides agree with TRBD2. The CDR3 covers 12 residues. J gave up 1 base and V 5 bases, and 0 bases lay outside the gene matches. CDR1 and CDR2 (germline): SQVTM, ANQGSEA. CDR3 sequence: CSVRGGQETQYF. As DNA, the CDR3 is TGCAGCGTTCGGGGGGGCCAAGAGACCCAGTACTTC.

This clone came up a few times. This chain joins TRBV19 and TRBJ1-6; D may be TRBD1 (5 bases). The V gene's germline CDR1 is LNHDA and CDR2 SQIVND (reference sequence). The CDR3 loop spans 13 amino acids. The germline V and J ends were trimmed by 10 bases and 5 bases, with 12 bases remaining between them. The CDR3 protein is CATKTEDNSPLHF. The CDR3 bases are TGTGCCACTAAGACAGAGGATAATTCACCCCTCCACTTT.

Points on this clone: The germline gene is not matched at one end of the junction; a read error may be the cause. This chain uses TRBV5-7 with TRBJ1-5; 7 bases match TRBD1. TRBV5-7 is filed as an ORF, its function uncertain. This CDR3 comprises 17 residues. In DNA form, the CDR3 reads TGTGCCAGCGGCTTCAGCAGGGGGATGAAGAGCAATCAGCCCCAGCATTTT. Amino acid sequence: CASGFSRGMKSNQPQHF.

With regard to this clone: Additional DNA sequences in this sample encode the identical CDR3. The chain uses TRBV27 and TRBJ1-5, with a weak D call TRBD1 (6 bases). CDR1 is MNHEY and CDR2 is SMNVEV in the germline V gene (reference sequence). The CDR3 contains 13 residues. V was pared by 5 bases and J by 2 bases, with 7 bases between. DNA of the CDR3: TGTGCCAGCAGTAGACAGGGCAATCAGCCCCAGCATTTT. This encodes CASSRQGNQPQHF.

In this sample, this clone turned up a few times. J is TRBJ1-1 and V is TRBV3-1 (or the pseudogene TRBV3-2); D may be TRBD1 (5 bases). The CDR3 loop spans 16 amino acids. V was trimmed by 6 bases and J by 0 bases, leaving 17 bases between them. Germline lookup yields CDR1 LGHDT and CDR2 YNNKEL (reference sequence). The CDR3 is CASSATDTGMNTEAFF. Here the CDR3 DNA reads TGTGCCAGCAGTGCGACGGACACCGGCATGAACACTGAAGCTTTCTTT.

The J gene is TRBJ1-1, the V gene TRBV9, with unresolved D. Trimming left V 4 bases short and J 0 bases short, with 10 bases between. The CDR3 sequence is 14 residues long. In germline, CDR1 is SGDLS, CDR2 YYNGEE. For the CDR3, the DNA is TGTGCCAGCAGCCCGGGAGGAGTGAACACTGAAGCTTTCTTT. Amino acids: CASSPGGVNTEAFF.

V usage is TRBV9 and J usage is TRBJ2-3; possibly TRBD2 for D (5 bases). The CDR3 contains 18 residues. From germline, CDR1 is SGDLS and CDR2 YYNGEE. Trimming took off 0 bases at V and 0 bases at J, with 17 bases between the two ends. The CDR3 DNA sequence: TGTGCCAGCAGCGTAGCTATTAGGACTCATACTAGCACAGATACGCAGTATTTT. Its translation is CASSVAIRTHTSTDTQYF.

This chain joins TRBV28 and TRBJ1-5; tentatively, D is TRBD1 (5 bases). The CDR3 loop spans 14 amino acids. Germline-derived CDR1 and CDR2 are MDHEN and SYDVKM. The germline V and J ends were trimmed by 7 bases and 1 base, with 11 bases remaining between them. CDR3 residues: CASNDPGSNQPQHF. The CDR3 DNA reads as TGTGCCAGCAATGATCCAGGGAGCAATCAGCCCCAGCATTTT.

V usage is TRBV4-1 and J usage is TRBJ2-1; 11 bases align to TRBD2. Trimming took 0 bases from V and 10 from J; bases not matched to a gene: 14. The CDR3 extends over 18 amino acids. Germline CDR1 reads MGHRA; CDR2 reads YSYEKL. CDR3 in amino acids: CASSQDLLRLAGPGEQFF. In nucleotides, the CDR3 is TGCGCCAGCAGCCAAGATTTGCTGCGACTAGCGGGACCCGGGGAGCAGTTCTTC.

The chain is built from TRBV2 and TRBJ1-2; D call uncertain. With 4 bases removed from V and 7 bases from J, the gap between germline ends came to 19 bases. The CDR3 length is 15 residues. Germline CDR1 reads SNHLY; CDR2 reads FYNNEI. The CDR3 sequence: CASSAEGVRSGGYTF. In nucleotides, the CDR3 is TGTGCCAGCAGTGCAGAAGGCGTGAGATCGGGTGGCTACACCTTC.